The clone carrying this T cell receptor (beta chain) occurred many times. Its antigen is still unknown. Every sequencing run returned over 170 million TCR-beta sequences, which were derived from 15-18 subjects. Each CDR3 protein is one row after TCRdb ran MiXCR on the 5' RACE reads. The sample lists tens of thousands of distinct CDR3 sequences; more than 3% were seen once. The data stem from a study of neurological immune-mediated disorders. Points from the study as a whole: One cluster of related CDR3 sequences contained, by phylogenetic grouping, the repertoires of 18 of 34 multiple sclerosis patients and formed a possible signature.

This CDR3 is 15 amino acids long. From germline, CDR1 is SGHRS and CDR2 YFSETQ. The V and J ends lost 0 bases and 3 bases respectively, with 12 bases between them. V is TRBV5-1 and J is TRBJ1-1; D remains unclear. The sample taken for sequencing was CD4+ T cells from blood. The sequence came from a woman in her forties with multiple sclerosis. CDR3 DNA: TGCGCCAGCAGCTTGGTAGGTAATCGGGACACTGAAGCTTTCTTT. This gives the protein CASSLVGNRDTEAFF.